This T cell receptor (beta chain) comes out of a study of blood T cell repertoires in COVID-19. Study context: Both acute and convalescent COVID-19 samples were obtained from the United States, Italy and Spain.

Germline assignment: CDR1 MNHEY and CDR2 SVGAGI. This CDR3 is built from 14 residues. V lost 6 bases, J lost 0 bases, and 11 bases lay in between. Participants, 18 to 89 years old, spanned some 23 US areas. Original processing methods: Cell counts per sample came from amplifying reference gene primers. Generated by immunoSEQ multiplex PCR, the TCRdb table keeps only in-frame clones and is missing some. The DNA gave D and trimming, while V, J and clone size come from that table. The sample shows 200,000 or so clones, more than 70% of them seen only once. This sequence originates from a woman in her 40s with acute COVID-19. Material for sequencing was PBMCs or T cells enriched from blood (not recorded which). J is TRBJ1-1 and V is TRBV6-5; unclear D gene. CDR3 sequence (DNA): TGTGCCAGCAGCCAGGACTCAATGAACACTGAAGCTTTCTTT. It translates to CASSQDSMNTEAFF.